Listed below are T cell receptor beta chains from one sample, sequenced in a study of OX40 agonist ivuxolimab in advanced cancers. Using immunoSEQ multiplex PCR, the repertoire was profiled, and TCRdb retains in-frame clones only, with some absent. Found here are around 83,000 clones, roughly 84% of them singletons; the top ten hold under 8%. The sequencing here drew on CD4+ or CD8+ T cells sorted from blood, taken in a trial of the OX40 agonist ivuxolimab. The origin of the receptors is an adult with an advanced solid tumor such as melanoma, head and neck, liver or kidney cancer. Each CDR3 is given with its conserved first and last residue. The order of the fields is V gene, clone size, D gene, J gene, CDR3 protein, CDR3 DNA. The D gene is left open where the match is weak. Only some rows state a clone size, as once, few, many or a class for expanded clones.

>TRBV19|once|.|TRBJ1-1
CASKDDLSPSEAFF
TGTGCCTCCAAAGATGACCTTTCCCCCTCTGAAGCTTTCTTT
>TRBV11-3|few|.|TRBJ2-3
CASSLYRAGTDTQYF
TGTGCCAGCAGCTTATACCGCGCGGGCACAGATACGCAGTATTTT
>TRBV19|once|TRBD1|TRBJ2-5
CASSPTGGVETQYF
TGTGCCAGTAGCCCGACAGGGGGCGTGGAGACCCAGTACTTC
>TRBV6-5|.|TRBD2|TRBJ2-5
CASSFGALAGQETQYF
TGTGCCAGCAGTTTCGGGGCCCTAGCGGGTCAAGAGACCCAGTACTTC
>TRBV30|.|.|TRBJ1-2
CAWSPRQPNYGYTF
TGTGCCTGGAGTCCCCGGCAGCCTAACTATGGCTACACCTTC
>TRBV27|.|TRBD1|TRBJ1-1
CASSTPRGLDGGTEAFF
TGTGCCAGCAGTACGCCCAGGGGGCTCGATGGGGGGACTGAAGCTTTCTTT
>TRBV19|.|TRBD1|TRBJ1-6
CASSDRGQRAPLHF
TGTGCCAGTAGTGACAGGGGCCAACGGGCACCCCTCCACTTT
>TRBV7-6|.|.|TRBJ1-2
CASSFAEGYGYTF
TGTGCCAGCAGCTTCGCCGAAGGGTATGGCTACACCTTC
>TRBV10-1|.|TRBD1|TRBJ2-7
CASSESGDSPYEQYF
TGCGCCAGCAGTGAGTCGGGGGACAGTCCCTACGAGCAGTACTTC
>TRBV4-2|.|.|TRBJ1-5
CASSTARGASNQPQHF
TGTGCCAGCAGCACGGCTAGGGGGGCCTCAAATCAGCCCCAGCATTTT
>TRBV28|.|.|TRBJ2-7
CASRSQQVLQYF
TGTGCCAGCAGGTCACAACAGGTTTTGCAGTACTTC
>TRBV30|.|TRBD2|TRBJ2-1
CARGVSRYNEQFF
TGTGCTCGGGGGGTTAGCCGCTACAATGAGCAGTTCTTC
>TRBV11-1|.|.|TRBJ1-1
CASSPLGENTEAFF
TGTGCCAGCAGCCCACTGGGGGAAAACACTGAAGCTTTCTTT
>TRBV15|.|.|TRBJ1-1
CATSRGVNTEAFF
TGTGCCACCAGCAGAGGGGTGAACACTGAAGCTTTCTTT
>TRBV20-1|few|.|TRBJ1-4
CSASSNEKLFF
TGCAGTGCTAGCTCTAATGAAAAACTGTTTTTT
>TRBV5-8|.|.|TRBJ2-5
CASSRGFGTQYF
TGTGCCAGCAGCCGGGGATTTGGGACCCAGTACTTC
>TRBV29-1|.|TRBD1|TRBJ1-2
CSVEGSGTANYGYTF
TGCAGCGTTGAAGGGTCTGGGACAGCTAACTATGGCTACACCTTC
>TRBV4-3|.|.|TRBJ1-2
CASSPAAFPPVYGYTF
TGCGCCAGCAGCCCCGCCGCGTTCCCCCCGGTGTATGGCTACACCTTC
>TRBV29-1|.|.|TRBJ2-7
CSVVSRGAGPSYEQYF
TGCAGCGTTGTTAGTCGGGGAGCGGGCCCCTCCTACGAGCAGTACTTC
>TRBV19|.|.|TRBJ1-5
CASSYGQRQPQHF
TGTGCCAGTAGTTACGGCCAGCGGCAGCCCCAGCATTTT
>TRBV11-3|once|TRBD2|TRBJ2-7
CASIISGGGILHEQYF
TGTGCCAGCATCATCTCGGGGGGAGGAATTCTGCACGAGCAGTACTTC
>TRBV27|.|.|TRBJ1-5
CASSLRGNQPQHF
TGTGCCAGCAGTTTACGGGGCAATCAGCCCCAGCATTTT